These T cell receptor beta chains were read from a single sample in a study of T-cell memory formation after mild COVID-19. A single record per CDR3 protein comes from TCRdb applying MiXCR to the 5' RACE reads. The table has around 250,000 distinct CDR3 sequences, 7.5% to 10% seen once. The sequencing sample was made of PBMCs or a T cell subset sorted from them (not recorded which). These receptors all stem from a man aged 18 to 29 who had mild COVID-19 (a few samples of this study predate the infection). Cell type and time point are not known. Both conserved end residues are part of each CDR3. The D gene is left open where the match is weak. Not all rows give a size; the values are once, few, many and, for expanded clones, a class.

v_call: TRBV29-1; clone_size: -; j_call: TRBJ2-1; d_call: TRBD1; cdr3_length: 12; cdr3_aa: CSAGQDYNEQFF; cdr3_nt: TGCAGCGCGGGACAGGACTACAATGAGCAGTTCTTC
v_call: TRBV4-1; clone_size: many; j_call: TRBJ2-4; d_call: TRBD1; cdr3_length: 15; cdr3_aa: CASSPDRDRGDIQYF; cdr3_nt: TGCGCCAGCAGCCCAGATCGGGACAGGGGGGACATTCAGTACTTC
v_call: TRBV15; clone_size: few; j_call: TRBJ2-5; d_call: -; cdr3_length: 14; cdr3_aa: CATTYQRYQETQYF; cdr3_nt: TGTGCCACCACTTATCAGAGGTACCAAGAGACCCAGTACTTC
v_call: TRBV19; clone_size: -; j_call: TRBJ2-1; d_call: -; cdr3_length: 14; cdr3_aa: CASSIDTGYNEQFF; cdr3_nt: TGTGCCAGTAGTATAGACACAGGGTACAATGAGCAGTTCTTC
v_call: TRBV7-9; clone_size: many; j_call: TRBJ1-1; d_call: -; cdr3_length: 15; cdr3_aa: CASSSRGGRWTEAFF; cdr3_nt: TGTGCCAGCAGCTCTCGGGGGGGCCGGTGGACTGAAGCTTTCTTT
v_call: TRBV20-1; clone_size: -; j_call: TRBJ1-1; d_call: TRBD1; cdr3_length: 13; cdr3_aa: CSADRGRYTEAFF; cdr3_nt: TGCAGTGCTGACAGGGGAAGATACACTGAAGCTTTCTTT
v_call: TRBV7-2; clone_size: -; j_call: TRBJ2-5; d_call: -; cdr3_length: 13; cdr3_aa: CASSAGSQETQYF; cdr3_nt: TGTGCCAGCAGCGCGGGATCTCAAGAGACCCAGTACTTC
v_call: TRBV7-2; clone_size: few; j_call: TRBJ2-1; d_call: -; cdr3_length: 14; cdr3_aa: CASTGNIGGLEQFF; cdr3_nt: TGTGCCAGCACCGGGAATATCGGGGGGCTCGAGCAGTTCTTC
v_call: TRBV6-5; clone_size: few; j_call: TRBJ1-2; d_call: -; cdr3_length: 14; cdr3_aa: CASSFGGFNYGYTF; cdr3_nt: TGTGCCAGCAGTTTTGGGGGTTTTAACTATGGCTACACCTTC
v_call: TRBV9; clone_size: many; j_call: TRBJ2-7; d_call: TRBD1; cdr3_length: 15; cdr3_aa: CASSVGVTGGYEQYF; cdr3_nt: TGTGCCAGCAGCGTAGGTGTGACAGGGGGTTACGAGCAGTACTTC
v_call: TRBV7-2; clone_size: -; j_call: TRBJ2-5; d_call: -; cdr3_length: 13; cdr3_aa: CASSLAVAGVIYF; cdr3_nt: TGTGCCAGCAGCTTAGCTGTTGCAGGTGTTATCTACTTC
v_call: TRBV7-3; clone_size: -; j_call: TRBJ2-3; d_call: -; cdr3_length: 15; cdr3_aa: CASSLGGAVADTQYF; cdr3_nt: TGTGCCAGCAGCTTAGGGGGGGCGGTGGCAGATACGCAGTATTTT
v_call: TRBV7-2; clone_size: -; j_call: TRBJ1-2; d_call: TRBD1; cdr3_length: 16; cdr3_aa: CASSSTGPTGVNGYTF; cdr3_nt: TGTGCCAGCAGCTCAACCGGACCGACAGGGGTAAATGGCTACACCTTC
v_call: TRBV7-2; clone_size: -; j_call: TRBJ2-1; d_call: TRBD1; cdr3_length: 16; cdr3_aa: CASSFYRGSAFNEQFF; cdr3_nt: TGTGCCAGCAGCTTCTACAGGGGTTCCGCTTTCAATGAGCAGTTCTTC
v_call: TRBV12-3/TRBV12-4; clone_size: few; j_call: TRBJ2-1; d_call: -; cdr3_length: 13; cdr3_aa: CASSNLGYNEQFF; cdr3_nt: TGTGCCAGCAGCAATCTGGGGTACAATGAGCAGTTCTTC
v_call: TRBV9; clone_size: -; j_call: TRBJ2-2; d_call: -; cdr3_length: 13; cdr3_aa: CASRTANTGELFF; cdr3_nt: TGTGCCAGCCGGACGGCGAACACCGGGGAGCTGTTTTTT
v_call: TRBV7-2; clone_size: few; j_call: TRBJ1-2; d_call: TRBD1; cdr3_length: 12; cdr3_aa: CASSETGVGYTF; cdr3_nt: TGTGCCAGCAGCGAGACAGGGGTCGGCTACACCTTC
v_call: TRBV12-3/TRBV12-4; clone_size: few; j_call: TRBJ2-4; d_call: -; cdr3_length: 15; cdr3_aa: CASSPPGSYSGIQYF; cdr3_nt: TGTGCCAGCAGCCCACCCGGGAGCTACAGCGGCATTCAGTACTTC
v_call: TRBV5-1; clone_size: -; j_call: TRBJ1-4; d_call: -; cdr3_length: 14; cdr3_aa: CASSLDPGNEKLFF; cdr3_nt: TGCGCCAGCAGCTTGGATCCGGGTAATGAAAAACTGTTTTTT
v_call: TRBV5-1; clone_size: many; j_call: TRBJ1-4; d_call: -; cdr3_length: 16; cdr3_aa: CASSLTADSRFGKLFF; cdr3_nt: TGCGCCAGCAGCTTGACCGCTGACAGCCGATTCGGAAAACTGTTTTTT
v_call: TRBV5-6; clone_size: -; j_call: TRBJ1-2; d_call: TRBD1; cdr3_length: 15; cdr3_aa: CASRLQGLANYGYTF; cdr3_nt: TGTGCCAGCAGGTTACAGGGGTTGGCGAACTATGGCTACACCTTC
v_call: TRBV5-1; clone_size: few; j_call: TRBJ1-4; d_call: -; cdr3_length: 15; cdr3_aa: CASSLNGPDNEKLFF; cdr3_nt: TGCGCCAGCAGCCTCAATGGGCCAGATAATGAAAAACTGTTTTTT
v_call: TRBV7-9; clone_size: -; j_call: TRBJ2-3; d_call: TRBD2; cdr3_length: 15; cdr3_aa: CASTISGGYTDTQYF; cdr3_nt: TGTGCCAGCACCATTAGCGGGGGCTACACAGATACGCAGTATTTT
v_call: TRBV6-5; clone_size: -; j_call: TRBJ2-7; d_call: -; cdr3_length: 14; cdr3_aa: CASSPGPGWNEQYF; cdr3_nt: TGTGCCAGCAGCCCGGGGCCGGGGTGGAACGAGCAGTACTTC
v_call: TRBV25-1; clone_size: few; j_call: TRBJ1-3; d_call: -; cdr3_length: 15; cdr3_aa: CASSEGSLYGNTIYF; cdr3_nt: TGTGCCAGCAGTGAGGGCTCCTTGTATGGAAACACCATATATTTT
v_call: TRBV20-1; clone_size: few; j_call: TRBJ2-7; d_call: TRBD1; cdr3_length: 11; cdr3_aa: CSARDRIRQYF; cdr3_nt: TGCAGTGCTAGGGACAGGATCAGGCAGTACTTC
v_call: TRBV7-2; clone_size: few; j_call: TRBJ1-4; d_call: -; cdr3_length: 14; cdr3_aa: CASSSGGQTEKLFF; cdr3_nt: TGTGCCAGCAGCTCCGGAGGGCAAACGGAAAAACTGTTTTTT
v_call: TRBV7-6; clone_size: -; j_call: TRBJ1-5; d_call: -; cdr3_length: 15; cdr3_aa: CASSLAVGPHQPQHF; cdr3_nt: TGTGCCAGCAGCTTAGCTGTGGGACCTCATCAGCCCCAGCATTTT
v_call: TRBV15; clone_size: few; j_call: TRBJ2-5; d_call: -; cdr3_length: 13; cdr3_aa: CATSGQGGETQYF; cdr3_nt: TGTGCCACCAGCGGACAGGGAGGGGAGACCCAGTACTTC
v_call: TRBV12-3/TRBV12-4; clone_size: -; j_call: TRBJ2-5; d_call: TRBD1; cdr3_length: 14; cdr3_aa: CASTGRTGQETQYF; cdr3_nt: TGTGCCAGCACCGGACGGACAGGGCAAGAGACCCAGTACTTC
v_call: TRBV4-3; clone_size: few; j_call: TRBJ2-1; d_call: -; cdr3_length: 16; cdr3_aa: CASSQDYLADYNEQFF; cdr3_nt: TGCGCCAGCAGCCAAGATTATTTGGCAGATTACAATGAGCAGTTCTTC
v_call: TRBV7-3; clone_size: -; j_call: TRBJ2-3; d_call: -; cdr3_length: 15; cdr3_aa: CASSLTARSTDTQYF; cdr3_nt: TGTGCCAGCAGCTTAACCGCCAGGAGCACAGATACGCAGTATTTT
v_call: TRBV20-1; clone_size: few; j_call: TRBJ1-2; d_call: -; cdr3_length: 11; cdr3_aa: CSAPNPEGYTF; cdr3_nt: TGCAGTGCTCCCAACCCAGAAGGCTACACCTTC
v_call: TRBV4-2; clone_size: few; j_call: TRBJ2-7; d_call: TRBD1; cdr3_length: 16; cdr3_aa: CASSRQDREPSYEQYF; cdr3_nt: TGTGCCAGCAGCCGTCAGGACAGGGAACCGTCCTACGAGCAGTACTTC
v_call: TRBV7-9; clone_size: -; j_call: TRBJ2-6; d_call: -; cdr3_length: 16; cdr3_aa: CASSLYRESGANVLTF; cdr3_nt: TGTGCCAGCAGCCTGTACAGGGAGTCAGGGGCCAACGTCCTGACTTTC
v_call: TRBV7-2; clone_size: few; j_call: TRBJ2-7; d_call: -; cdr3_length: 14; cdr3_aa: CASSLTGHPVEQYF; cdr3_nt: TGTGCCAGCAGCTTAACGGGCCATCCCGTCGAGCAGTACTTC
v_call: TRBV4-2; clone_size: -; j_call: TRBJ1-2; d_call: -; cdr3_length: 17; cdr3_aa: CASSQDVMGQASRAYTF; cdr3_nt: TGTGCCAGCAGCCAAGATGTCATGGGGCAGGCTTCACGGGCCTACACCTTC
v_call: TRBV7-6; clone_size: few; j_call: TRBJ1-1; d_call: -; cdr3_length: 13; cdr3_aa: CASSLSTPYEAFF; cdr3_nt: TGTGCCAGCAGCTTATCGACACCATATGAAGCTTTCTTT
v_call: TRBV2; clone_size: few; j_call: TRBJ2-7; d_call: -; cdr3_length: 16; cdr3_aa: CASQTAGRGQTYEQYF; cdr3_nt: TGTGCCAGCCAGACGGCGGGGCGGGGGCAAACCTACGAGCAGTACTTC
v_call: TRBV9; clone_size: few; j_call: TRBJ2-1; d_call: -; cdr3_length: 11; cdr3_aa: CASSVGDEQFF; cdr3_nt: TGTGCCAGCAGTGTGGGGGATGAGCAGTTCTTC
v_call: TRBV6-4; clone_size: many; j_call: TRBJ2-1; d_call: TRBD1; cdr3_length: 14; cdr3_aa: CASSDPRQGNEQFF; cdr3_nt: TGTGCCAGCAGTGACCCCCGACAGGGCAATGAGCAGTTCTTC
v_call: TRBV5-1; clone_size: many; j_call: TRBJ2-7; d_call: TRBD2; cdr3_length: 17; cdr3_aa: CASSPPTSGGFSYEQYF; cdr3_nt: TGCGCCAGCAGCCCACCTACTAGCGGGGGCTTCTCCTACGAGCAGTACTTC
v_call: TRBV5-1; clone_size: few; j_call: TRBJ1-4; d_call: -; cdr3_length: 14; cdr3_aa: CASGAGFTNEKLFF; cdr3_nt: TGCGCCAGCGGAGCGGGGTTTACTAATGAAAAACTGTTTTTT